A selection of T cell receptor beta chains follows, all from one sample in a study of cytomegalovirus exposure and HLA in healthy donors. Measured with immunoSEQ multiplex PCR; TCRdb has only the in-frame clones, and not every one. The sample shows roughly 120,000 clones, 70% to 80% of them seen only once. Material: PBMCs. The receptors were gathered from a woman between 18 and 30 years old in good health and CMV-seropositive. Each CDR3 is given with its conserved first and last residue. Clone sizes are given selectively: once, few, many, or a class where the clone is expanded.

J gene,clone size,V gene,CDR3 protein
TRBJ1-5,once,TRBV19,CASSIEPGQWVEPQHF
TRBJ2-7,-,TRBV6-5,CASSSRAGGSYEQYF
TRBJ2-7,-,TRBV25-1,CASSVMSYEQYF
TRBJ1-2,few,TRBV6-1,CASSEGSDRTNYGYTF
TRBJ2-1,-,TRBV11-3,CASSPTSGTYNEQFF
TRBJ2-7,few,TRBV7-9,CASSQPWDRVYEQYF
TRBJ1-5,-,TRBV19,CASTTGGGQPQHF
TRBJ1-2,-,TRBV30,CAWSRDRVYGYTF
TRBJ2-2,-,TRBV28,CASSPLNGPELFF
TRBJ1-5,-,TRBV2,CASRAQGNQPQHF
TRBJ1-4,-,TRBV6-1,CASSEINSGGELFF
TRBJ1-1,many,TRBV21-1,CAIHGAAYGNTEAFF
TRBJ2-5,-,TRBV5-1,CASRLQETQYF
TRBJ1-2,-,TRBV6-5,CASSYDDETGYGYTF
TRBJ2-7,-,TRBV9,CASSGSGSSYEQYF
TRBJ1-2,-,TRBV18,CASSPPYSGFNYGYTF
TRBJ2-7,-,TRBV11-3,CASSLPFSYEQYF
TRBJ2-6,medium-sized,TRBV6-6,CATQWAGDQGANVLTF
-,-,TRBV28,CASSFIPAGSYEQYF
TRBJ2-7,-,TRBV30,CAWKPGQGHEQYF
TRBJ1-1,-,TRBV9,CASSESTGAYTEAFF
TRBJ2-3,-,TRBV30,CAWAPGVGTDTQYF
TRBJ1-5,-,TRBV19,CASSVSDRGNQPQHF
TRBJ2-7,-,TRBV19,CASSAASGTYEQYF
TRBJ2-7,-,TRBV11-2,CASSFYGGKRGDYEQYF
TRBJ2-2,-,TRBV14,CASSQARVPGELFF
TRBJ1-3,-,TRBV10-2,CASRAPGQLNTIYF
TRBJ2-1,-,TRBV11-3,CASSTRTSGIDEQFF
TRBJ2-7,-,TRBV6-5,CASSSGTTAYEQYF
TRBJ2-2,-,TRBV5-1,CASSLVPTGTGELFF
TRBJ2-7,-,TRBV6-5,CASSSRGGGTYEQYF
TRBJ2-3,-,TRBV5-8,CASSLWTPADTQYF
TRBJ2-7,-,TRBV27,CASSRPGLNYEQYF
TRBJ1-2,-,TRBV7-9,CASSSRAQGARHGYTF
TRBJ1-4,-,TRBV7-2,CASRPRASTNEKLFF
TRBJ2-1,-,TRBV11-2,CASSVGAWREDLNEQFF
TRBJ2-3,few,TRBV29-1,CSVLEGAVDTQYF
TRBJ1-1,-,TRBV5-1,CASTQQENTEAFF
TRBJ2-1,-,TRBV9,CASSVGQGNYYNEQFF
TRBJ2-7,few,TRBV2,CASSPFPSGTYEQYF
TRBJ2-5,-,TRBV10-1,CASSDVPGEGETQYF
TRBJ2-2,once,TRBV19,CASSTLSGRGNTGELFF
TRBJ1-1,-,TRBV4-1,CASSRARRMNTEAFF
TRBJ1-1,-,TRBV11-3,CASSPRQGLGTEAFF
TRBJ2-7,-,TRBV5-1,CASSFRTSGYEQYF
TRBJ2-7,few,TRBV30,CAWSVMGSRSYEQYF
TRBJ2-3,-,TRBV13,CASSLVQLGDTQYF
TRBJ1-5,-,TRBV5-1,CASSLQGAREQPQHF
TRBJ2-5,once,TRBV6-1,CASSRGVAGQETQYF
TRBJ2-7,-,TRBV21-1,CASTHVAFRDRRVQLWQYF